These 28 T cell receptor beta chains were all obtained from the same sample, sequenced in a study of blood T cell repertoires in COVID-19. The repertoire was sequenced with immunoSEQ multiplex PCR; TCRdb's copy has only in-frame clones and lacks some. The data contain around 400,000 clones, about nine tenths of them singletons. Sequencing input: PBMCs or T cells enriched from blood (not recorded which). All receptors derive from a woman aged 30 to 39 who had recovered from COVID-19.

The V gene is TRBV30, the J gene TRBJ1-2; TRBD1 is a possible D gene (5 bases). Trimming removed 4 bases from V and 4 bases from J, with 10 bases in between. Per the germline V gene, CDR1 is GTSNPN and CDR2 is SVGIG (reference sequence). The CDR3 totals 12 residues. The CDR3 is CAWTQGSYGYTF. The CDR3 DNA sequence: TGTGCCTGGACGCAGGGTAGCTATGGCTACACCTTC.

This chain connects TRBV18 to TRBJ2-7, with D uncertain. The V end was cut by 2 bases, the J end by 2 bases, with 10 bases between. Germline CDR1 KGHSH, CDR2 LQKENI. This CDR3 spans 14 amino acids. CDR3 sequence: CASSPSPEPYEQYF. CDR3 nucleotide sequence: TGTGCCAGCTCACCATCCCCAGAACCCTACGAGCAGTACTTC.

This rearrangement joins TRBV5-4 to TRBJ2-5, with 9 bases matching TRBD2. The CDR3 has 16 residues. From germline, CDR1 is SGHNT and CDR2 YYREEE (reference sequence). Trimming cost V 0 bases and J 4 bases; bases outside gene matches: 7. The CDR3 loop is CASSLGASGVGETQYF. The CDR3 DNA reads TGTGCCAGCAGCTTGGGAGCTAGCGGGGTGGGAGAGACCCAGTACTTC.

The J gene is TRBJ2-7, the V gene TRBV19; 10 bases align to TRBD1. V was pared by 10 bases and J by 4 bases, with 7 bases of the junction left unmatched. Germline values: CDR1 LNHDA, CDR2 SQIVND (reference sequence). The CDR3 is made up of 13 amino acids. Here the CDR3 reads CATSRTGGYEQYF. In DNA, the CDR3 is TGTGCCACCTCTCGGACAGGGGGGTACGAGCAGTACTTC.

The V gene is TRBV25-1, the J gene TRBJ1-2, with unresolved D. Trimming left V 7 bases short and J 8 bases short, with 14 bases between. The CDR3 length is 12 residues. The germline V gene has CDR1 MGHDK and CDR2 SYGVNS. The CDR3 here is CASIREREGYTF. DNA of the CDR3: TGTGCCAGCATTAGAGAGCGGGAGGGCTACACCTTC.

V is TRBV5-1 and J is TRBJ1-1, with 9 bases aligning to TRBD1. Germline CDR1 is SGHRS and CDR2 is YFSETQ. The CDR3 is 15 residues long. V shed 5 bases and J 3 bases; nucleotides not matched to a gene: 8. CDR3 amino acids: CASRAGQGGYTEAFF. The CDR3 coding sequence is TGCGCCAGCAGAGCGGGACAGGGCGGGTACACTGAAGCTTTCTTT.

This chain joins TRBV2 and TRBJ2-7; no clear D gene. This CDR3 has 12 residues. In germline, CDR1 is SNHLY, CDR2 FYNNEI. The V gene lost 7 bases and the J gene lost 2 bases, with 9 bases spanning the gap. The CDR3 here is CASTPVPYEQYF. Written as DNA, the CDR3 is TGTGCCAGCACTCCCGTCCCCTACGAGCAGTACTTC.

The chain carries TRBV5-6 and TRBJ1-1, with D possibly TRBD1 on 6 matching bases. The CDR3 has 18 amino acids. The germline V and J ends were trimmed by 0 bases and 3 bases, with 21 bases remaining between them. From germline, CDR1 is SGHDT and CDR2 YYEEEE. Here the CDR3 reads CASSLADGGAVSYTEAFF. DNA of the CDR3: TGTGCCAGCAGCTTGGCCGACGGGGGGGCCGTTTCTTACACTGAAGCTTTCTTT.

The gene calls are TRBV27 and TRBJ1-2; D unresolved. The CDR3 is 11 residues long. Trimming stripped 8 bases from V and 4 bases from J, with 8 bases between. From germline, CDR1 is MNHEY and CDR2 SMNVEV (reference sequence). CDR3 sequence reads: CASGNSYGYTF. CDR3 nucleotides: TGTGCCAGCGGTAACAGCTATGGCTACACCTTC.

In its sample, this clone was seen a few times. The genes are TRBV19 and TRBJ2-1, with 13 bases matching TRBD2. V was clipped by 6 bases and J by 8 bases; unmatched bases: 10. The CDR3 loop spans 16 amino acids. Germline V gene sequence: CDR1 LNHDA, CDR2 SQIVND (reference sequence). This chain's CDR3 is CASSPLTSGRFDEQFF. In DNA form, the CDR3 reads TGTGCCAGTAGCCCTTTGACTAGCGGGAGGTTCGATGAGCAGTTCTTC.

This chain uses TRBV4-2 with TRBJ2-5, with D possibly TRBD1 on 6 matching bases. This CDR3 is built from 16 residues. Trimming pared 0 bases from V and 5 bases from J, leaving 16 bases between. Germline lookup yields CDR1 LGHNA and CDR2 YNFKEQ. In nucleotides, the CDR3 is TGTGCCAGCAGCCAAGATTCCCCCAGGGGCGGGGAGACCCAGTACTTC. This encodes CASSQDSPRGGETQYF.

This clone was found a few times. This chain links TRBV28 with TRBJ1-1; D remains ambiguous. This CDR3 region has 15 residues. Trimming cost V 3 bases and J 2 bases, with 13 bases left between them. CDR1 and CDR2 (germline): MDHEN, SYDVKM. CDR3 amino acids: CASSFIYPRNTEAFF. The DNA for the CDR3 is TGTGCCAGCAGTTTCATTTACCCGAGAAACACTGAAGCTTTCTTT.

This rearrangement joins TRBV10-3 to TRBJ1-1; tentative D call: TRBD1 (5 bases). The V end lost 0 bases, the J end lost 6 bases, and 8 bases lay between the germline ends. From germline, CDR1 is ENHRY and CDR2 SYGVKD. This CDR3 region has 13 residues. The CDR3 nucleotides are TGTGCCATCAGTGAGTCGCCCAGGGCTGAAGCTTTCTTT. Its protein product is CAISESPRAEAFF.

The V gene is TRBV6-5, the J gene TRBJ1-5; D unresolved. The V end lost 7 bases, the J end lost 9 bases, and 19 bases lay between the germline ends. The CDR3 is 14 residues long. Per germline, CDR1 MNHEY and CDR2 SVGAGI. The CDR3 spells CASTITTPSGPQHF. CDR3 DNA sequence: TGTGCCAGCACCATTACCACCCCTTCGGGGCCCCAGCATTTT.

This chain links TRBV5-1 with TRBJ2-5, with TRBD2 matching over 13 bases. The length of the CDR3 is 16 residues. Germline V gene sequence: CDR1 SGHRS, CDR2 YFSETQ. With 5 bases clipped from V and 3 bases from J, the junction kept 7 bases outside the gene matches. CDR3 nucleotides: TGCGCCAGCAGGCCCCTGGGGACTAGCGGGGAAGAGACCCAGTACTTC. Protein: CASRPLGTSGEETQYF.

This chain joins TRBV29-1 and TRBJ2-1; a weak D match, TRBD1 (6 bases). Trimming took off 7 bases at V and 4 bases at J, with 14 bases between the two ends. The length of the CDR3 is 13 residues. Germline V gene data show CDR1 as SQVTM and CDR2 as ANQGSEA. CDR3: CSAQDSGYNEQFF. The DNA for the CDR3 is TGCAGCGCTCAGGACAGCGGATACAATGAGCAGTTCTTC.

This clone has just one count. Written as DNA, the CDR3 is TGTGCCAGCGCCAGGGAAAAGGGTGCCCGAGCTTTCTTT. Translating it yields CASAREKGARAFF. V and J are TRBV3-1 (or the pseudogene TRBV3-2) and TRBJ1-1, with a possible D match to TRBD1 (5 bases). Germline V CDR1 and CDR2: LGHDT, YNNKEL (reference sequence). The CDR3 contains 13 residues. V was cut by 8 bases and J by 10 bases, with 20 bases left in between.

The chain is built from TRBV3-1 (or the pseudogene TRBV3-2) and TRBJ2-7, with 8 positions matching TRBD2. Trimming cost V 0 bases and J 4 bases; bases outside gene matches: 14. The CDR3 spans 18 residues. Germline V gene data show CDR1 as LGHDT and CDR2 as YNNKEL (reference sequence). The CDR3: CASSQDRGLAGTLYEQYF. The CDR3 DNA reads as TGTGCCAGCAGCCAAGATCGGGGGTTAGCGGGGACATTATACGAGCAGTACTTC.

The V gene is TRBV6-5, the J gene TRBJ2-7, with D possibly matching TRBD1 (6 bases). This CDR3 region has 12 residues. V was cut by 4 bases and J by 6 bases, with 10 bases left in between. The V gene's germline CDR1 is MNHEY and CDR2 SVGAGI. CDR3 region: CASSFTGLEQYF. CDR3 coding DNA: TGTGCCAGCAGTTTTACAGGGCTCGAGCAGTACTTC.

The V and J genes are TRBV7-3 and TRBJ2-2; perhaps TRBD2 as D (5 bases). V lost 2 bases, J lost 5 bases, and 6 bases lay in between. Germline CDR1 SGHTA, CDR2 FQGTGA. This CDR3 spans 13 amino acids. CDR3 in DNA: TGTGCCAGCAGCTTATTAGCGACCGGGGAGCTGTTTTTT. Amino acid sequence: CASSLLATGELFF.

The V call is TRBV30, the J call TRBJ2-7; perhaps TRBD1 as D (6 bases). V was pared by 1 base and J by 0 bases, with 13 bases between. Germline V lookup: CDR1 GTSNPN, CDR2 SVGIG (reference sequence). The CDR3 has 15 residues. In DNA form, the CDR3 reads TGTGCCTGGAGTGCAGAGGACAGTCCCTCCTACGAGCAGTACTTC. This encodes CAWSAEDSPSYEQYF.

This clone has ten or more counts. The V gene is TRBV18, the J gene TRBJ2-2, with D possibly being TRBD2 (5 bases). Germline values: CDR1 KGHSH, CDR2 LQKENI. V lost 4 bases to trimming and J lost 1 base, with 16 bases between them. CDR3 length equals 17 residues. The CDR3, as DNA: TGTGCCAGCTCACAACTACCCACTGCGGGGAACACCGGGGAGCTGTTTTTT. Amino acid sequence: CASSQLPTAGNTGELFF.

This chain uses TRBV6-5 with TRBJ1-3; TRBD1 matches 7 bases. This CDR3 contains 13 residues. With 5 bases clipped from V and 6 bases from J, the junction kept 4 bases outside the gene matches. The germline gives CDR1 MNHEY, CDR2 SVGAGI. The DNA for the CDR3 is TGTGCCAGCAGTCCAGGGACAGTAAACACCATATATTTT. Amino acids: CASSPGTVNTIYF.

The rearrangement links TRBV5-1 to TRBJ2-2; 9 bases map to TRBD1. Germline CDR1 is SGHRS and CDR2 is YFSETQ. The length of the CDR3 is 15 residues. The V gene end was trimmed by 4 bases and the J gene end by 5 bases; junction bases not matched to a gene: 6. The CDR3 DNA reads as TGCGCCAGCAGCCCAATACAGGGGGCGACCGGGGAGCTGTTTTTT. Translation gives CASSPIQGATGELFF.

The CDR3 DNA reads TGTGCCAGCAGTTCTTCAGGGGTCGGCTACACCTTC. Its protein product is CASSSSGVGYTF. This chain links TRBV28 with TRBJ1-2; possible D gene TRBD1, 6 bases. Trimming pared 4 bases from V and 8 bases from J, leaving 11 bases between. The length of the CDR3 is 12 residues. The germline gives CDR1 MDHEN, CDR2 SYDVKM.

This chain connects TRBV9 to TRBJ2-3; D gene ambiguous. This CDR3 has 13 residues. The germline gives CDR1 SGDLS, CDR2 YYNGEE. With 0 bases removed from V and 1 base from J, the gap between germline ends came to 3 bases. Written as DNA, the CDR3 is TGTGCCAGCAGCGTAGTCGGCACAGATACGCAGTATTTT. This encodes CASSVVGTDTQYF. Variable domain in full (rest from reference TRBV9 and TRBJ2-3): DSGVTQTPKHLITATGQRVTLRCSPRSGDLSVYWYQQSLDQGLQFLIQYYNGEERAKGNILERFSAQQFPDLHSELNLSSLELGDSALYFCASSVVGTDTQYFGPGTRLTVL.

The J gene is TRBJ1-4, the V gene TRBV10-3; weak D call: TRBD1 (5 bases). Germline V lookup: CDR1 ENHRY, CDR2 SYGVKD. V dropped 3 bases and J dropped 5 bases, with 7 bases sitting between them. The CDR3 consists of 13 residues. CDR3 nucleotide sequence: TGTGCCATCAGTGACGGGGGGAATGAAAAACTGTTTTTT. As protein: CAISDGGNEKLFF.

The V gene is TRBV5-6, the J gene TRBJ1-1; 7 positions match TRBD1. This CDR3 has 17 residues. V shed 4 bases and J 0 bases; nucleotides not matched to a gene: 12. Germline values: CDR1 SGHDT, CDR2 YYEEEE. The CDR3 region has the DNA TGTGCCAGCAGCCGGAGAACGACAGGGTATATGAACACTGAAGCTTTCTTT. Translating gives CASSRRTTGYMNTEAFF.